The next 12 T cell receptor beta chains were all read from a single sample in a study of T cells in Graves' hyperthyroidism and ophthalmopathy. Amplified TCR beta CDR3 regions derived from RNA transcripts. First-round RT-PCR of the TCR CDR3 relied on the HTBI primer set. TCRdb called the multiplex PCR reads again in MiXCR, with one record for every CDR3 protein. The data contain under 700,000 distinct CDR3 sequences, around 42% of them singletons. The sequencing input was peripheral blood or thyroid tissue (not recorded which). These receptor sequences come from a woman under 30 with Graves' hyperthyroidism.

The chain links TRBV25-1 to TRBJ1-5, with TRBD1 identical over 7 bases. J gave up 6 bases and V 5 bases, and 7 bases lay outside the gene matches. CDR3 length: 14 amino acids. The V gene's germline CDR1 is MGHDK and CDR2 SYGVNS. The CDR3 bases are TGTGCCAGCAGTCCGGACAGGAAAATTCAGCCCCAGCATTTT. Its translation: CASSPDRKIQPQHF. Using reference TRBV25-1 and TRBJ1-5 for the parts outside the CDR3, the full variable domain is EADIYQTPRYLVIGTGKKITLECSQTMGHDKMYWYQQDPGMELHLIHYSYGVNSTEKGDLSSESTVSRIRTEHFPLTLESARPSHTSQYLCASSPDRKIQPQHFGDGTRLSIL.

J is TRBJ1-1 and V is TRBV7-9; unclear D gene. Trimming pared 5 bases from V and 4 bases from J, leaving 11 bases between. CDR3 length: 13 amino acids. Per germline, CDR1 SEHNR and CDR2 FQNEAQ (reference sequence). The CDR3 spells CASSQVHGTEAFF. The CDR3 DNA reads TGTGCCAGCAGCCAAGTTCACGGCACTGAAGCTTTCTTT.

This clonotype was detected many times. The CDR3 protein is CASSASYKNTEAFF. The CDR3 DNA reads TGTGCCAGTAGTGCCAGCTACAAGAACACTGAAGCTTTCTTT. This chain joins TRBV19 and TRBJ1-1; D gene ambiguous. Trimming removed 5 bases from V and 1 base from J, with 11 bases in between. The CDR3 contains 14 residues. Germline values: CDR1 LNHDA, CDR2 SQIVND (reference sequence). The entire variable domain, with the rest obtained from reference TRBV19 and TRBJ1-1, is as follows: DGGITQSPKYLFRKEGQNVTLSCEQNLNHDAMYWYRQDPGQGLRLIYYSQIVNDFQKGDIAEGYSVSREKKESFPLTVTSAQKNPTAFYLCASSASYKNTEAFFGQGTRLTVV.

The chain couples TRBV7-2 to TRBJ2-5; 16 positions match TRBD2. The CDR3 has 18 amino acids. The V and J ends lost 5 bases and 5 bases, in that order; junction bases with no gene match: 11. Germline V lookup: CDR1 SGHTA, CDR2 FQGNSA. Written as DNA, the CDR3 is TGTGCCAGCAGCCCACCGGGACTAGCGGGAGGGCCGGAGGAGACCCAGTACTTC. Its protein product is CASSPPGLAGGPEETQYF.

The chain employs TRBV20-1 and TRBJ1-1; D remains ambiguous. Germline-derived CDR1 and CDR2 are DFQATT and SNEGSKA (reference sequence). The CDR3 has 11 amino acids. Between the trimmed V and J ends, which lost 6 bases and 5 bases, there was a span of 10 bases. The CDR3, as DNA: TGCAGTGCCCCCAGGAGGACTGAAGCTTTCTTT. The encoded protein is CSAPRRTEAFF.

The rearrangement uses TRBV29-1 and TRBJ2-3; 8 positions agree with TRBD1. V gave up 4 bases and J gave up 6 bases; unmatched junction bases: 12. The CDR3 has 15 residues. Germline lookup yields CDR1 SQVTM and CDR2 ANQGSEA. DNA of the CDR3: TGCAGCGTTGCAGGGGGCGTAGTTAGTTTGGATACGCAGTATTTT. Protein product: CSVAGGVVSLDTQYF.

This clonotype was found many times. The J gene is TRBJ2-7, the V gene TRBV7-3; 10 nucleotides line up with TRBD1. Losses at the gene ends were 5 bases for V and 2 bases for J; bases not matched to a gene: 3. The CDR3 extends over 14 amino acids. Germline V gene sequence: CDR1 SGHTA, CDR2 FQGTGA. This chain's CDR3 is CASSQGQGPYEQYF. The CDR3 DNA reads TGTGCCAGCAGCCAGGGACAGGGGCCCTACGAGCAGTACTTC.

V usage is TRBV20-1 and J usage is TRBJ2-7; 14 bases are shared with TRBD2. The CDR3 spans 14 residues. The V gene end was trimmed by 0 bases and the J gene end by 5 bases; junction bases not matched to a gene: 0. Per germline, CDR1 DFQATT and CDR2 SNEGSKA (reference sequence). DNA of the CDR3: TGCAGTGCTAGAGAGGGACTAGCGGGAGACGAGCAGTACTTC. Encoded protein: CSAREGLAGDEQYF.

Here the CDR3 reads CASSTGGDSNQPQHF. CDR3 nucleotides: TGTGCCAGCAGCACAGGGGGGGATAGCAATCAGCCCCAGCATTTT. The chain is built from TRBV7-9 and TRBJ1-5, with 8 bases identical to TRBD1. The ends lost 5 bases at V and 0 bases at J; junction bases unmatched: 3. From germline, CDR1 is SEHNR and CDR2 FQNEAQ (reference sequence). The CDR3 is 15 residues long. Full variable domain (missing parts from reference TRBV7-9 and TRBJ1-5): DTGVSQNPRHKITKRGQNVTFRCDPISEHNRLYWYRQTLGQGPEFLTYFQNEAQLEKSRLLSDRFSAERPKGSFSTLEIQRTEQGDSAMYLCASSTGGDSNQPQHFGDGTRLSIL.

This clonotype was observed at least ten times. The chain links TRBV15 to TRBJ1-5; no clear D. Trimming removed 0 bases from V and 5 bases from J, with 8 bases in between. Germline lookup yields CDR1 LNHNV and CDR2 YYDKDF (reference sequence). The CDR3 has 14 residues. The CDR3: CATSRDSADQPQHF. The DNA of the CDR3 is TGTGCCACCAGCAGAGATAGTGCGGATCAGCCCCAGCATTTT.

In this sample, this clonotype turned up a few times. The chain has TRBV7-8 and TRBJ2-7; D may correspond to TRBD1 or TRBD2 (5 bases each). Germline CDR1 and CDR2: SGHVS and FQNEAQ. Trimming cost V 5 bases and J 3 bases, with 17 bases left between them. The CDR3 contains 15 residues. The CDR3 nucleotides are TGTGCCAGCAGCCAAGTATCCCGGGACGACTACGAGCAGTACTTC. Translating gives CASSQVSRDDYEQYF.

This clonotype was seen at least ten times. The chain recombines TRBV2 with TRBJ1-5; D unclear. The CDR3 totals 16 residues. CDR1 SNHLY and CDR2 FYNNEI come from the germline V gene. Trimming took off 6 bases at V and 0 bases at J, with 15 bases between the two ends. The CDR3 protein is CASRPWGGNSNQPQHF. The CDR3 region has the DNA TGTGCCAGCAGACCGTGGGGAGGGAATAGCAATCAGCCCCAGCATTTT.